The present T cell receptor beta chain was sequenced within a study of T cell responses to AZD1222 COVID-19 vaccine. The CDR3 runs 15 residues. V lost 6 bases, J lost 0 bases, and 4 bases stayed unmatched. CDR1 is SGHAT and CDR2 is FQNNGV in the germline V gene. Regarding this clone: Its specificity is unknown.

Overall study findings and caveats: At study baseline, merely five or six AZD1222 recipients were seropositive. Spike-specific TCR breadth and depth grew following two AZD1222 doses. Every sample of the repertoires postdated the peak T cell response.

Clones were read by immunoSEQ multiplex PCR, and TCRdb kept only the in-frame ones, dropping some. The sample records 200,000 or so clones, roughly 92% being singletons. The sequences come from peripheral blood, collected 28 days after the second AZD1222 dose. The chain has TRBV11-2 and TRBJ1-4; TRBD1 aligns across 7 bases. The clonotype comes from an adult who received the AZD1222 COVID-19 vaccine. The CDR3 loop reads CASRTGQATNEKLFF. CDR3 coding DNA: TGTGCCAGCAGAACCGGACAGGCAACTAATGAAAAACTGTTTTTT.